These 30 T cell receptor beta chains were sequenced from one sample in a study of vaccination effects on CD4 cells after COVID-19. Within the ViraFEST assay, antigen-specific CD4+ T cells underwent expansion with viral peptide pools prior to sequencing. At the end of about ten days of culture, CD4+ T cells were isolated. Participants each got two BNT162b2 or mRNA-1273 vaccine doses. This table comes from immunoSEQ multiplex PCR, and its TCRdb copy is limited to in-frame clones, with some not included. In the table there are 35,000 to 40,000 clones, 70% to 85% of which are singletons. These TCRs' antigens remain unknown. Sequencing was performed on CD4+ T cells from PBMCs cultured with HCoV-NL63 spike peptides, taken after COVID-19 vaccination. These receptors all stem from a human donor who received a COVID-19 vaccine. Some clones in this sample may be carry-over from other donors' samples.

The V and J genes are TRBV27 and TRBJ1-2, with D unresolved. There are 13 residues in the CDR3. Germline assignment: CDR1 MNHEY and CDR2 SMNVEV (reference sequence). Trimming shortened V by 0 bases and J by 5 bases, and 7 bases separated the two germline ends. CDR3 in amino acids: CASSLSSGYGYTF. The CDR3 nucleotides are TGTGCCAGCAGTTTATCTTCGGGGTATGGCTACACCTTC.

The V call is TRBV5-1, the J call TRBJ2-2, with D possibly matching TRBD2 (7 bases). The V end lost 7 bases, the J end lost 0 bases, and 16 bases lay between the germline ends. The CDR3 spans 16 residues. Germline V lookup: CDR1 SGHRS, CDR2 YFSETQ. The CDR3 loop is CASETGGHANTGELFF. The CDR3 bases are TGCGCCAGCGAAACGGGGGGACACGCGAACACCGGGGAGCTGTTTTTT. Combining the CDR3 with reference TRBV5-1 and TRBJ2-2 gives the whole variable domain KAGVTQTPRYLIKTRGQQVTLSCSPISGHRSVSWYQQTPGQGLQFLFEYFSETQRNKGNFPGRFSGRQFSNSRSEMNVSTLELGDSALYLCASETGGHANTGELFFGEGSRLTVL.

The genes are TRBV28 and TRBJ2-7; 10 bases are a match to TRBD1. Germline V lookup: CDR1 MDHEN, CDR2 SYDVKM. The CDR3 length is 14 residues. J gave up 6 bases and V 7 bases, and 9 bases lay outside the gene matches. The CDR3 DNA sequence: TGTGCCAGCACCGAAGCCGGGACAGGGGTCGAGCAGTACGTC. This gives the protein CASTEAGTGVEQYV.

The V gene is TRBV28, the J gene TRBJ1-4, with D maybe TRBD1 (6 bases). V was trimmed by 4 bases and J by 7 bases, leaving 16 bases between them. The CDR3 consists of 15 residues. The germline V gene has CDR1 MDHEN and CDR2 SYDVKM. This CDR3 reads CASSSPGRGPEKLFF. DNA of the CDR3: TGTGCCAGCAGTTCCCCGGGACGGGGGCCTGAAAAACTGTTTTTT. The full variable domain, rest sourced from reference TRBV28 and TRBJ1-4, is DVKVTQSSRYLVKRTGEKVFLECVQDMDHENMFWYRQDPGLGLRLIYFSYDVKMKEKGDIPEGYSVSREKKERFSLILESASTNQTSMYLCASSSPGRGPEKLFFGSGTQLSVL.

The CDR3 DNA is TGTGCCAGCACCCCGGGGTCCTCTAACACTGAAGCTTTCTTT. Translated, it gives CASTPGSSNTEAFF. This sequence joins TRBV28 and TRBJ1-1; D uncertain. The CDR3 loop spans 14 amino acids. CDR1 and CDR2 from the germline V gene are MDHEN and SYDVKM. V shed 7 bases and J shed 2 bases, with 14 bases lying between them.

The chain couples TRBV9 to TRBJ2-2, with D perhaps matching TRBD1 (5 bases). CDR1 is SGDLS, CDR2 YYNGEE, per germline. The V end lost 3 bases, the J end lost 0 bases, and 9 bases lay between the germline ends. The CDR3 is 15 residues long. DNA for the CDR3: TGTGCCAGCAGCGCAGGGTCGTCGAACACCGGGGAGCTGTTTTTT. Its protein product is CASSAGSSNTGELFF.

The V call is TRBV4-1, the J call TRBJ2-1; TRBD2 matches at 7 bases. The germline CDR1 and CDR2 sequences are MGHRA and YSYEKL. The CDR3 runs to 14 residues. Trimming cost V 4 bases and J 3 bases; bases outside gene matches: 3. CDR3 protein: CASSLGTNYNEQFF. CDR3 DNA sequence: TGCGCCAGCAGCCTCGGGACTAACTACAATGAGCAGTTCTTC.

The chain combines TRBV7-9 with TRBJ2-7, with TRBD1 matching over 7 bases. The CDR3 is made up of 14 amino acids. V gave up 5 bases and J gave up 4 bases; unmatched junction bases: 8. Germline CDR1 is SEHNR and CDR2 is FQNEAQ (reference sequence). The CDR3 DNA is TGTGCCAGCAGCCCAGGGGACAGAATTTACGAGCAGTACGTC. Translation gives CASSPGDRIYEQYV.

The chain employs TRBV20-1 and TRBJ2-2, with D perhaps TRBD2 (5 bases). Per the germline V gene, CDR1 is DFQATT and CDR2 is SNEGSKA (reference sequence). V was trimmed by 3 bases and J by 4 bases, leaving 9 bases between them. The CDR3 contains 13 residues. The DNA for the CDR3 is TGCAGTGCTAGTGCCCGGGGCACCGGGGAGCTGTTTTTT. This codes for CSASARGTGELFF.

This sequence joins TRBV5-4 and TRBJ1-1; no definite D call. Trimming shortened V by 4 bases and J by 1 base, and 11 bases separated the two germline ends. The CDR3 runs 14 residues. Germline V gene data show CDR1 as SGHNT and CDR2 as YYREEE (reference sequence). The CDR3 sequence is CASSLDSWNTEAFF. As DNA, the CDR3 is TGTGCCAGCAGCCTGGACTCCTGGAACACTGAAGCTTTCTTT.

The chain uses TRBV29-1 and TRBJ1-1; maybe TRBD1 (5 bases). The CDR3 length is 13 residues. Looked up from germline, CDR1 is SQVTM and CDR2 is ANQGSEA. V lost 5 bases to trimming and J lost 4 bases, with 14 bases between them. This CDR3 is CSVRWGSSTEAFF. As DNA, the CDR3 is TGCAGCGTTAGGTGGGGGAGCAGCACTGAAGCTTTCTTT.

This chain joins TRBV6-5 and TRBJ2-7, with D possibly called TRBD1 or TRBD2 (5 bases each). V shed 7 bases and J shed 4 bases, with 17 bases lying between them. The germline V gene encodes CDR1 MNHEY and CDR2 SVGAGI. CDR3 length: 14 amino acids. The CDR3 DNA sequence: TGTGCCAGCATACGGGACCCCGATGGGTACGAGCAGTACGTC. Amino acid sequence: CASIRDPDGYEQYV.

The V and J genes are TRBV2 and TRBJ2-1, with 16 bases lining up with TRBD2. V shed 3 bases and J 0 bases; nucleotides not matched to a gene: 5. This CDR3 has 19 residues. Germline V gene sequence: CDR1 SNHLY, CDR2 FYNNEI. The chain's CDR3 is CASSDRGLAGGSSYNEQFF. CDR3 DNA: TGTGCCAGCAGTGACAGGGGACTAGCGGGAGGGAGCTCCTACAATGAGCAGTTCTTC.

The chain carries TRBV5-1 and TRBJ1-5, with TRBD1 as a possible D gene (5 bases). CDR3 length: 16 residues. V lost 0 bases and J lost 4, with 14 bases in between. Germline V lookup: CDR1 SGHRS, CDR2 YFSETQ. The CDR3 reads CASSLDAGYPNQPQHF. CDR3 bases: TGCGCCAGCAGCTTGGATGCAGGGTATCCGAATCAGCCCCAGCATTTT.

This chain joins TRBV5-1 and TRBJ2-3; 8 bases agree with TRBD1. This CDR3 region has 15 residues. Germline CDR1 reads SGHRS; CDR2 reads YFSETQ. V lost 4 bases to trimming and J lost 1 base; unmatched junction nucleotides: 5. This chain's CDR3 is CASSPPTGGTDTQYF. The CDR3 DNA sequence: TGCGCCAGCAGCCCGCCGACAGGGGGCACAGATACGCAGTATTTT. Full variable domain (rest looked up from reference TRBV5-1 and TRBJ2-3): KAGVTQTPRYLIKTRGQQVTLSCSPISGHRSVSWYQQTPGQGLQFLFEYFSETQRNKGNFPGRFSGRQFSNSRSEMNVSTLELGDSALYLCASSPPTGGTDTQYFGPGTRLTVL.

This chain uses TRBV24-1 with TRBJ2-2; D remains unclear. The CDR3 totals 15 residues. Trimming removed 1 base at V and 4 bases at J, with 9 bases between. Germline CDR1 KGHDR, CDR2 SFDVKD. The CDR3 sequence: CATSDFVGITGELFF. The CDR3 coding sequence is TGTGCCACCAGTGATTTCGTAGGGATCACCGGGGAGCTGTTTTTT.

The chain's CDR3 is CASSSTSGGAAEEQFF. In DNA, the CDR3 is TGTGCCAGCAGCTCTACTAGCGGGGGGGCCGCAGAAGAGCAGTTCTTC. This chain links TRBV7-9 with TRBJ2-1, with 13 bases matching TRBD2. The germline V gene has CDR1 SEHNR and CDR2 FQNEAQ (reference sequence). V lost 4 bases to trimming and J lost 10 bases; unmatched junction nucleotides: 10. This CDR3 has 16 residues.

The chain couples TRBV6-2 or TRBV6-3 to TRBJ2-2; 9 bases are shared with TRBD1. CDR1 is MNHEY, CDR2 SVGEGT, per germline. The CDR3 loop spans 18 amino acids. V lost 4 bases and J lost 2; bases outside the gene matches: 11. The CDR3 DNA reads TGTGCCAGCAGTTCCCCAGGGACAGGGTGGAAAAACACCGGGGAGCTGTTTTTT. Its translation is CASSSPGTGWKNTGELFF.

This sequence joins TRBV6-4 and TRBJ1-1; 8 nucleotides align to TRBD1. Germline CDR1 is MRHNA and CDR2 is SNTAGT. The CDR3 contains 14 residues. The ends lost 5 bases at V and 4 bases at J; junction bases unmatched: 6. The CDR3 here is CASSPDRGITEAFF. For the CDR3, the DNA is TGTGCCAGCAGTCCCGACAGGGGAATCACTGAAGCTTTCTTT.

This chain uses TRBV5-1 with TRBJ1-4; D is undetermined. There are 13 residues in the CDR3. V dropped 0 bases and J dropped 8 bases, with 8 bases sitting between them. The germline V gene encodes CDR1 SGHRS and CDR2 YFSETQ. CDR3 bases: TGCGCCAGCAGCTTGGTATTTCAGGAAAAACTGTTTTTT. This sequence encodes CASSLVFQEKLFF. Variable domain in full (rest from reference TRBV5-1 and TRBJ1-4): KAGVTQTPRYLIKTRGQQVTLSCSPISGHRSVSWYQQTPGQGLQFLFEYFSETQRNKGNFPGRFSGRQFSNSRSEMNVSTLELGDSALYLCASSLVFQEKLFFGSGTQLSVL.

A single count supports this clone. V is TRBV6-5 and J is TRBJ1-2, with D possibly being TRBD1 (5 bases). Germline CDR1 and CDR2: MNHEY and SVGAGI. The CDR3 is 14 residues long. Trimming cost V 6 bases and J 6 bases, with 17 bases left between them. The CDR3 nucleotides read TGTGCCAGCAGCCCCGGGACCCAAGGAGATGGCTACACCTTC. Translated, it gives CASSPGTQGDGYTF.

The chain couples TRBV7-2 to TRBJ1-5, with TRBD1 identical over 9 bases. The V gene's germline CDR1 is SGHTA and CDR2 FQGNSA. The CDR3 has 16 residues. V dropped 4 bases and J dropped 3; count of bases not matched to a gene: 7. The chain's CDR3 is CASSSRTGGYNQPQHF. In DNA form, the CDR3 reads TGTGCCAGCAGCTCGCGAACAGGGGGCTACAATCAGCCCCAGCATTTT.

Only one count was recorded for this clone. The rearrangement links TRBV7-2 to TRBJ2-3, with 12 bases that match TRBD1. Germline lookup yields CDR1 SGHTA and CDR2 FQGNSA. The CDR3 totals 15 residues. Trimming removed 4 bases from V and 4 bases from J; junction bases left unmatched: 3. The CDR3 DNA is TGTGCCAGCAGCTCCCGGGACAGGGGGCCAGATACGCAGTATTTT. Amino acids: CASSSRDRGPDTQYF.

CDR3 sequence (DNA): TGTGCCAGTAGTATCCGAACAGGGGACGAGCAGTACGTC. Protein: CASSIRTGDEQYV. The V call is TRBV19, the J call TRBJ2-7; 7 bases agree with TRBD1. From germline, CDR1 is LNHDA and CDR2 SQIVND (reference sequence). CDR3 length equals 13 residues. The V gene end was trimmed by 3 bases and the J gene end by 5 bases; junction bases not matched to a gene: 4.

The CDR3 DNA sequence: TGTGCCAGCAGTTACCGCAACGGGGGGTACCAGCATTTT. It encodes CASSYRNGGYQHF. The V gene is TRBV6-2 or TRBV6-3, the J gene TRBJ1-5; possible D gene TRBD1, 5 bases. The CDR3 covers 13 residues. V lost 2 bases and J 12 bases, leaving 14 bases between the germline ends. CDR1 is MNHEY and CDR2 is SVGEGT in the germline V gene.

J is TRBJ2-7 and V is TRBV6-1; D possibly corresponds to TRBD1 (6 bases). Germline V gene data show CDR1 as MNHNS and CDR2 as SASEGT. CDR3 length: 14 residues. The germline V and J ends were trimmed by 2 bases and 6 bases, with 14 bases remaining between them. The CDR3 bases are TGTGCCAGCAGTGAACAGGGGACCTCGATCGAGCAGTACGTC. Its translation: CASSEQGTSIEQYV.

The chain recombines TRBV7-8 with TRBJ1-6; TRBD1 might be the D (6 bases). The CDR3 sequence is 20 residues long. V gave up 4 bases and J gave up 9 bases, with 31 bases separating them. CDR1 is SGHVS, CDR2 FQNEAQ, per germline. The chain's CDR3 is CASSYSPDPGPGGGSSPLHF. CDR3 DNA: TGTGCCAGCAGCTATAGTCCCGACCCAGGGCCTGGAGGGGGTAGTTCACCCCTCCACTTT.

This chain joins TRBV7-2 and TRBJ2-3, with TRBD2 matching 8 bases. Trimming removed 1 base from V and 2 bases from J; junction bases left unmatched: 11. CDR3 length: 18 amino acids. Germline V CDR1 and CDR2: SGHTA, FQGNSA. The DNA of the CDR3 is TGTGCCAGCAGCTTAGGGGGCGCTGCGGGGGGTTACACAGATACGCAGTATTTT. Its protein product is CASSLGGAAGGYTDTQYF.

The chain carries TRBV11-2 and TRBJ2-2; possibly TRBD2 for D (6 bases). The CDR3 runs to 15 residues. CDR1 and CDR2 (germline): SGHAT, FQNNGV. Trimming removed 2 bases from V and 0 bases from J, with 7 bases in between. The CDR3 reads CASSLLAANTGELFF. The CDR3 DNA is TGTGCCAGCAGCTTATTAGCGGCGAACACCGGGGAGCTGTTTTTT.

The chain combines TRBV5-5 with TRBJ2-3; D is possibly TRBD1 (5 bases). Germline V gene lookup returns CDR1 SGHKS and CDR2 YYEKEE (reference sequence). The V end was cut by 0 bases, the J end by 0 bases, with 8 bases between. CDR3 size: 15 residues. The CDR3, as DNA: TGTGCCAGCAGCTTGGCAGGGTTTAGCACAGATACGCAGTATTTT. Translation gives CASSLAGFSTDTQYF.